The clone carrying this TCR beta chain was counted only a few times. The antigen is not known. This sample stems from a study of PD-1 blockade in mismatch repair-deficient tumors. Study information: All were previously treated, progressing patients with 12 mismatch repair-deficient cancer types.

Produced via immunoSEQ multiplex PCR; TCRdb's table is partial and in-frame only. The sample comprises just under 65,000 clones, about 87% of which are singletons, and approximately 15% rests with the top ten. Mismatch repair deficiency was confirmed in all patients, by PCR or immunohistochemistry. TCR sequencing covered three patients who responded to pembrolizumab. The CDR3 extends over 14 amino acids. With V trimmed by 3 bases and J by 0 bases, 1 base remained unmatched. Germline lookup yields CDR1 ENHRY and CDR2 SYGVKD. Study conclusions and caveats: Rapid post-treatment expansion, then contraction, generally preceding radiologic response, marked tumor-resident clones.

The receptor was derived from an adult with mismatch repair-deficient cancer. This chain links TRBV10-3 with TRBJ1-2, with TRBD1 matching over 7 bases. This specimen was peripheral blood, taken 52 weeks after starting pembrolizumab. CDR3 in amino acids: CAISEGTANYGYTF. CDR3 sequence (DNA): TGTGCCATCAGTGAAGGGACAGCTAACTATGGCTACACCTTC.